The 18 T cell receptor beta chains given below trace back to one sample, sequenced in a study of blood T cell repertoires in COVID-19. Method: immunoSEQ multiplex PCR; TCRdb's copy keeps in-frame clones and lacks some. There are 200,000 to 250,000 clones in the sample; around 86% occur only once, and about 2% lies in the top ten. The material sequenced was peripheral blood. These receptors were collected from a young man who had recovered from COVID-19.

V is TRBV5-6 and J is TRBJ2-7, with D hard to call. Germline values: CDR1 SGHDT, CDR2 YYEEEE. Trimming stripped 0 bases from V and 6 bases from J, with 10 bases between. This CDR3 contains 13 residues. CDR3 in amino acids: CASSLAARGEQYV. The CDR3 DNA follows: TGTGCCAGCAGCTTGGCCGCACGCGGCGAGCAGTACGTC.

The rearrangement links TRBV2 to TRBJ1-1, with 8 positions matching TRBD1. Germline CDR1 reads SNHLY; CDR2 reads FYNNEI. The CDR3 length is 14 residues. With V trimmed by 3 bases and J by 1 base, 1 base remained unmatched. The CDR3 sequence is CASSEGQANTEAFF. CDR3 coding DNA: TGTGCCAGCAGTGAGGGACAGGCGAACACTGAAGCTTTCTTT.

The chain links TRBV18 to TRBJ1-5, with D tentatively TRBD1 (5 bases). There are 15 residues in the CDR3. V was clipped by 5 bases and J by 4 bases, with 15 bases between them. Germline V CDR1 and CDR2: KGHSH, LQKENI. CDR3 nucleotide sequence: TGTGCCAGCTCAGAGCCTGGGACTTTTAATCAGCCCCAGCATTTT. Residues: CASSEPGTFNQPQHF. Full variable domain (rest looked up from reference TRBV18 and TRBJ1-5): NAGVMQNPRHLVRRRGQEARLRCSPMKGHSHVYWYRQLPEEGLKFMVYLQKENIIDESGMPKERFSAEFPKEGPSILRIQQVVRGDSAAYFCASSEPGTFNQPQHFGDGTRLSIL.

This chain joins TRBV9 and TRBJ1-1; 7 nucleotides line up with TRBD1. Germline-derived CDR1 and CDR2 are SGDLS and YYNGEE. The CDR3 contains 15 residues. V shed 0 bases, J shed 5 bases, and the junction held 7 bases outside the gene matches. The CDR3 region has the DNA TGTGCCAGCAGCGTAGTCTCAGGGGGGTTAACTGAAGCTTTCTTT. Amino acids: CASSVVSGGLTEAFF.

The CDR3 loop is CARRPGDRWGQPQHF. CDR3 sequence (DNA): TGCGCCAGACGACCGGGAGATAGATGGGGTCAGCCCCAGCATTTT. The V gene is TRBV23-1, the J gene TRBJ1-5; D uncertain. TRBV23-1 is given ORF status, its function remaining uncertain. Trimming cost V 9 bases and J 6 bases, with 21 bases left between them. The CDR3 has 15 amino acids.

This clone appeared once. The chain couples TRBV7-3 to TRBJ2-5; 12 bases match TRBD2. V lost 5 bases and J lost 4; bases outside the gene matches: 5. The CDR3 extends over 15 amino acids. CDR1 and CDR2 from the germline V gene are SGHTA and FQGTGA. DNA of the CDR3: TGTGCCAGCAGCCGGACTAGCGGGGTGGGAGAGACCCAGTACTTC. It is translated as CASSRTSGVGETQYF.

V gene TRBV5-1 combines with J gene TRBJ2-7; possibly TRBD2 for D (7 bases). The CDR3 length is 14 residues. The germline V gene has CDR1 SGHRS and CDR2 YFSETQ. The germline V and J ends were trimmed by 4 bases and 4 bases, with 15 bases remaining between them. CDR3 nucleotide sequence: TGCGCCAGCAGCCCCGACGGGGGGCAGTACGAGCAGTACGTC. This translates into CASSPDGGQYEQYV.

The J gene is TRBJ2-4, the V gene TRBV7-7, with 7 bases fitting TRBD1. The CDR3 consists of 15 residues. Looked up from germline, CDR1 is SSHAT and CDR2 is FNYEAQ (reference sequence). V was clipped by 1 base and J by 3 bases; unmatched bases: 3. CDR3 bases: TGTGCCAGCAGCTTAGAGGGACAGAACAAAAACATTCAGTACTTC. It codes for CASSLEGQNKNIQYF.

The DNA for the CDR3 is TGTGCCAGCAGCAGGGACAGCCATCAGCCCCAGCATTTT. Encoded protein: CASSRDSHQPQHF. The V call is TRBV3-1 (or the pseudogene TRBV3-2), the J call TRBJ1-5; the match to TRBD1 covers 7 bases. Germline trimming cut 5 bases from V and 5 bases from J; bases unmatched to any gene: 3. The CDR3 is 13 residues long. Germline loops: CDR1 LGHDT, CDR2 YNNKEL (reference sequence).

The chain employs TRBV7-3 and TRBJ2-1, with 7 bases that match TRBD1. This CDR3 is 14 amino acids long. V lost 7 bases to trimming and J lost 0 bases; unmatched junction nucleotides: 3. The germline V gene has CDR1 SGHTA and CDR2 FQGTGA. CDR3 coding DNA: TGTGCCAGCACCCCAGGGGGCTCCTACAATGAGCAGTTCTTC. Translating it yields CASTPGGSYNEQFF.

The chain is built from TRBV28 and TRBJ1-5; the match to TRBD1 covers 10 bases. V shed 7 bases, J shed 5 bases, and the junction held 8 bases outside the gene matches. This CDR3 comprises 15 residues. CDR1 and CDR2 (germline): MDHEN, SYDVKM. CDR3 protein: CASNGDRGRYQPQHF. CDR3 bases: TGTGCCAGCAATGGGGACAGGGGAAGGTATCAGCCCCAGCATTTT.

The chain links TRBV9 to TRBJ2-1, with 11 bases lining up with TRBD2. Germline assignment: CDR1 SGDLS and CDR2 YYNGEE. The CDR3 length is 15 residues. V lost 0 bases to trimming and J lost 4 bases; unmatched junction nucleotides: 0. The CDR3 DNA sequence: TGTGCCAGCAGCGTAGTAGCGGGGGGGTACAATGAGCAGTTCTTC. Translation: CASSVVAGGYNEQFF.

The J gene is TRBJ2-5, the V gene TRBV4-1; 7 bases line up with TRBD1. The V gene's germline CDR1 is MGHRA and CDR2 YSYEKL. Germline trimming cut 0 bases from V and 0 bases from J; bases unmatched to any gene: 4. This CDR3 contains 16 residues. CDR3 sequence reads: CASSQEARGYQETQYF. In nucleotides, the CDR3 is TGCGCCAGCAGCCAAGAAGCCAGGGGGTACCAAGAGACCCAGTACTTC.

The V gene is TRBV2, the J gene TRBJ1-3; D is unresolved. V lost 8 bases to trimming and J lost 0 bases, with 11 bases between them. Germline V gene sequence: CDR1 SNHLY, CDR2 FYNNEI. CDR3 length equals 14 residues. As DNA, the CDR3 is TGTGCCAGCGAGCGGCAAAGCTCTGGAAACACCATATATTTT. This sequence encodes CASERQSSGNTIYF.

With respect to this clone: Compared with germline, one end of the junction differs, possibly owing to a read error. The chain couples TRBV5-3 to TRBJ2-7; 8 nucleotides match TRBD1. TRBV5-3 qualifies as an ORF whose function is uncertain. CDR3 size: 12 residues. The chain's CDR3 is CARSDRGYEQYF. The CDR3 DNA reads TGTGCCAGAAGCGACAGGGGCTACGAACAGTACTTC.

The V gene is TRBV10-3, the J gene TRBJ2-5; a possible D gene is TRBD2 (5 bases). Germline values: CDR1 ENHRY, CDR2 SYGVKD. The CDR3 covers 12 residues. With 8 bases removed from V and 5 bases from J, the gap between germline ends came to 12 bases. CDR3: CAIAEREETQYF. Written as DNA, the CDR3 is TGTGCCATCGCCGAGAGGGAGGAGACCCAGTACTTC.

This sequence joins TRBV2 and TRBJ2-1; 8 bases are shared with TRBD2. The junction had 17 bases not matched to a gene; V was cut back by 7 bases and J by 6 bases. CDR3 length equals 17 residues. The germline V gene encodes CDR1 SNHLY and CDR2 FYNNEI. The CDR3 region is CASTDLILAEYTNEQFF. CDR3 in DNA: TGTGCCAGCACCGACCTAATACTAGCGGAGTATACCAATGAGCAGTTCTTC.

The chain joins TRBV7-7 to TRBJ1-4, with 8 bases that match TRBD1. This CDR3 is 14 amino acids long. CDR1 and CDR2 (germline): SSHAT, FNYEAQ (reference sequence). V trimming: 5 bases; J trimming: 5 bases; junction bases outside the gene matches: 4. CDR3 sequence reads: CASSPRQGNEKLFF. The CDR3 DNA reads as TGTGCCAGCAGCCCTCGACAGGGGAATGAAAAACTGTTTTTT.